A selection of T cell receptor beta chains follows, all from one sample in a study of identifying expanded T cells in peripheral blood. Sequencing was performed with immunoSEQ multiplex PCR; in TCRdb, only in-frame clones are kept and a portion is missing. The data show over 100,000 clones, about nine tenths seen once. The source material was blood. Receptor source: a person aged 18 to 75 in good health. The CDR3 runs from the conserved cysteine through the conserved F or W. A D gene is named only where the DNA matches it firmly. Only some rows state a clone size, as once, few, many or a class for expanded clones.

V gene,J gene,clone size,CDR3 length,D gene,CDR3 protein,CDR3 DNA
TRBV6-1,TRBJ1-2,-,16,TRBD1,CASSETTGAANYGYTF,TGTGCCAGCAGTGAGACAACAGGGGCCGCTAACTATGGCTACACCTTC
TRBV7-2,TRBJ1-3,-,14,-,CASSPFGSGNTIYF,TGTGCCAGCAGCCCCTTTGGGTCTGGAAACACCATATATTTT
TRBV18,TRBJ1-5,-,12,TRBD1,CASQDRGQPQHF,TGTGCCAGTCAAGACAGGGGACAGCCCCAGCATTTT
TRBV5-6,TRBJ2-1,-,14,-,CASLPRLADNEQFF,TGTGCCAGTCTACCCCGCTTGGCGGACAATGAGCAGTTCTTC
TRBV19,TRBJ1-5,-,18,-,CASSGGHQGSYSNQPQHF,TGTGCCAGTAGTGGGGGACACCAAGGTTCATATAGCAATCAGCCCCAGCATTTT
TRBV11-3,TRBJ2-2,-,16,-,CASSLGGGSNTGELFF,TGTGCCAGCAGCTTAGGTGGGGGTTCGAACACCGGGGAGCTGTTTTTT
TRBV5-6,TRBJ2-7,-,13,TRBD1,CASSRDRDYEQYF,TGTGCCAGCAGCCGGGACAGGGACTACGAGCAGTACTTC
TRBV7-3,TRBJ2-7,-,13,TRBD1,CASKGQVDGEQYF,TGTGCCAGCAAAGGACAGGTAGACGGCGAGCAGTACTTC
TRBV7-6,TRBJ2-1,-,18,TRBD2,CASSLTGVSGGGHNEQFF,TGTGCCAGCAGCTTAACAGGGGTTAGCGGGGGGGGACACAATGAGCAGTTCTTC
TRBV6-5,TRBJ1-3,-,15,-,CASSYSKDSGNTIYF,TGTGCCAGCAGTTACTCGAAGGACTCTGGAAACACCATATATTTT
TRBV28,TRBJ1-6,-,14,-,CASSLSQDNSPLHF,TGTGCCAGCAGTTTGAGTCAGGATAATTCACCCCTCCACTTT
TRBV5-4,TRBJ2-7,-,14,TRBD1,CASSFEGASREQYF,TGTGCCAGCAGCTTTGAGGGGGCATCGAGAGAGCAGTACTTC
TRBV27,TRBJ2-3,-,16,TRBD2,CASSSTRLAGTDTQYF,TGTGCCAGCAGTTCTACTCGACTAGCGGGGACAGATACGCAGTATTTT
TRBV27,TRBJ1-6,few,14,-,CASSLTGVNSPLHF,TGTGCCAGCAGTTTAACAGGAGTTAATTCACCCCTCCACTTT
TRBV5-1,TRBJ2-6,once,16,TRBD1,CASSLSTGVGANVLTF,TGCGCCAGCAGCTTGTCGACAGGGGTCGGGGCCAACGTCCTGACTTTC
TRBV5-1,TRBJ2-1,-,18,TRBD2,CASSLGASGVSSYNEQFF,TGCGCCAGCAGCTTGGGGGCTAGCGGGGTTAGCTCCTACAATGAGCAGTTCTTC
TRBV5-1,TRBJ2-7,-,15,TRBD2,CASSLPTSGIYEQYF,TGCGCCAGCAGCCTCCCGACTAGCGGGATCTACGAGCAGTACTTC
TRBV10-2,TRBJ2-3,-,14,TRBD1,CASSEQGAEDTQYF,TGCGCCAGCAGTGAACAGGGGGCGGAAGATACGCAGTATTTT
TRBV15,TRBJ2-5,-,16,-,CATSTRTTPNGETQYF,TGTGCCACCAGCACCCGGACTACTCCTAACGGGGAGACCCAGTACTTC
TRBV28,TRBJ1-2,-,12,-,CASSRGNYGYTF,TGTGCCAGCAGTCGGGGTAACTATGGCTACACCTTC
TRBV5-1,TRBJ1-4,-,14,-,CASAGGSTNEKLFF,TGCGCCAGCGCCGGAGGCTCCACGAATGAAAAACTGTTTTTT
TRBV18,TRBJ2-7,-,15,-,CASSQTTEATYEQYF,TGTGCCAGCTCACAGACGACAGAAGCCACCTACGAGCAGTACTTC
TRBV27,TRBJ2-6,-,17,-,CASSPLTGSSGANVLTF,TGTGCCAGCAGTCCCCTGACAGGCAGCTCTGGGGCCAACGTCCTGACTTTC
TRBV15,TRBJ1-1,-,12,-,CAVGNLNTEAFF,TGTGCCGTGGGGAATTTGAACACTGAAGCTTTCTTT
TRBV10-3,TRBJ2-1,-,15,-,CAISESSSGYNEQFF,TGTGCCATCAGTGAGTCGTCTAGTGGTTACAATGAGCAGTTCTTC
TRBV6-6,TRBJ1-5,once,14,-,CASSYSAENQPQHF,TGTGCCAGCAGTTACTCGGCAGAGAATCAGCCCCAGCATTTT
TRBV29-1,TRBJ2-5,-,14,-,CSVHPPRVGETQYF,TGCAGCGTTCACCCCCCCAGGGTTGGAGAGACCCAGTACTTC
TRBV18,TRBJ2-7,-,12,-,CASSPDSYEQYF,TGTGCCAGCTCCCCAGACAGCTACGAGCAGTACTTC
TRBV6-6,TRBJ2-3,-,14,-,CASSYRPNTDTQYF,TGTGCCAGCAGTTACCGCCCTAACACAGATACGCAGTATTTT
TRBV5-1,TRBJ2-7,-,18,TRBD2,CASRVLAGRPSVKNEQYF,TGCGCCAGCAGAGTCCTAGCGGGGCGTCCATCCGTAAAGAACGAGCAGTACTTC
TRBV19,TRBJ1-2,-,14,-,CASSSSTGNYGYTF,TGTGCCAGTAGTAGTTCGACAGGAAACTATGGCTACACCTTC
TRBV4-1,TRBJ2-3,-,15,TRBD2,CASSPSPGLADTQYF,TGCGCCAGCAGCCCCTCACCGGGACTAGCGGATACGCAGTATTTT
TRBV5-1,TRBJ1-1,-,16,TRBD1,CASSFRAQGERTEAFF,TGCGCCAGCAGCTTTAGGGCTCAGGGGGAGCGGACTGAAGCTTTCTTT
TRBV5-1,TRBJ2-7,-,14,-,CASSYGTYSSEQYF,TGCGCCAGCAGCTACGGGACGTACTCCAGCGAGCAGTACTTC
TRBV6-1,TRBJ1-5,once,15,-,CASSEGSATGQPQHF,TGTGCCAGCAGTGAAGGGTCGGCGACTGGTCAGCCCCAGCATTTT
TRBV5-6,TRBJ2-7,-,12,-,CASSLVWGEQYF,TGTGCCAGCAGCTTGGTATGGGGCGAGCAGTACTTC
TRBV7-9,TRBJ2-5,few,15,TRBD1,CASSLPQGAGETQYF,TGTGCCAGCAGCTTACCTCAGGGGGCAGGCGAGACCCAGTACTTC
TRBV5-1,TRBJ1-1,-,17,TRBD1,CASSLVPGQGMDTEAFF,TGCGCCAGCAGCCTCGTCCCGGGACAGGGGATGGACACTGAAGCTTTCTTT
TRBV4-1,TRBJ1-2,-,13,-,CASSQEYNYGYTF,TGCGCCAGCAGCCAAGAGTATAACTATGGCTACACCTTC
TRBV27,TRBJ2-7,-,15,TRBD1,CASSPSGQGRPEQYF,TGTGCCAGCAGTCCATCGGGACAGGGGAGGCCCGAGCAGTACTTC
TRBV27,TRBJ2-7,-,18,TRBD1,CASSQRDRGGFSSYEQYF,TGTGCCAGCAGTCAACGGGACAGGGGGGGATTTTCCTCCTACGAGCAGTACTTC
TRBV7-9,TRBJ2-2,-,14,TRBD2,CASSSSGTSGELFF,TGTGCCAGCAGCAGTAGCGGGACGAGCGGGGAGCTGTTTTTT
TRBV6-5,TRBJ2-3,-,13,-,CASSYVEGDTQYF,TGTGCCAGCAGTTACGTCGAGGGAGATACGCAGTATTTT
TRBV2,TRBJ2-5,-,14,TRBD1,CASSGDRLDETQYF,TGTGCCAGCAGTGGGGACAGGTTGGACGAGACCCAGTACTTC
TRBV25-1,TRBJ2-5,-,13,TRBD2,CASRASGKETQYF,TGTGCCAGCAGGGCTAGCGGGAAGGAGACCCAGTACTTC
TRBV18,TRBJ2-5,once,19,TRBD1,CASSPFTGQIFTGQETQYF,TGTGCCAGCTCACCTTTCACGGGACAGATCTTCACTGGGCAAGAGACCCAGTACTTC
TRBV2,TRBJ2-7,-,17,TRBD1,CASSTPGTALSSYEQYF,TGTGCCAGCAGTACCCCCGGGACAGCTTTAAGCTCCTACGAGCAGTACTTC
TRBV2,TRBJ2-3,-,15,TRBD2,CASRATSGGTDTQYF,TGTGCCAGCCGGGCAACTAGCGGGGGTACAGATACGCAGTATTTT
TRBV7-6,TRBJ2-7,-,17,TRBD1,CASSSNIQGALPYEQYF,TGTGCCAGCAGCTCAAACATACAGGGGGCCTTACCCTACGAGCAGTACTTC
TRBV9,TRBJ2-1,-,13,-,CASSVTPGNEQFF,TGTGCCAGCAGCGTAACCCCGGGCAATGAGCAGTTCTTC
TRBV5-6,TRBJ2-3,-,14,-,CASSSQRGTDTQYF,TGTGCCAGCAGCTCCCAAAGAGGTACAGATACGCAGTATTTT
TRBV30,TRBJ2-7,-,13,TRBD1,CAGSGTGVYEQYF,TGTGCCGGATCCGGGACAGGGGTCTACGAGCAGTACTTC
TRBV10-3,TRBJ2-5,few,16,-,CAISERRQGGEETQYF,TGTGCCATCAGTGAGAGGCGACAGGGAGGTGAAGAGACCCAGTACTTC
TRBV7-9,TRBJ1-6,-,17,-,CASTQSGSSSYNSPLHF,TGTGCCAGCACCCAAAGTGGCTCGAGCTCCTATAATTCACCCCTCCACTTT
TRBV19,TRBJ1-1,-,14,-,CASSMRRAGTEAFF,TGTGCCAGTAGTATGCGCAGGGCAGGCACTGAAGCTTTCTTT
TRBV7-9,TRBJ2-1,-,15,TRBD2,CASSVGLVNYNEQFF,TGTGCCAGCAGCGTGGGACTAGTAAACTACAATGAGCAGTTCTTC
TRBV7-2,TRBJ2-3,-,17,TRBD2,CASSYRGGADRTDTQYF,TGTGCCAGCAGCTATAGGGGAGGGGCCGACCGCACAGATACGCAGTATTTT